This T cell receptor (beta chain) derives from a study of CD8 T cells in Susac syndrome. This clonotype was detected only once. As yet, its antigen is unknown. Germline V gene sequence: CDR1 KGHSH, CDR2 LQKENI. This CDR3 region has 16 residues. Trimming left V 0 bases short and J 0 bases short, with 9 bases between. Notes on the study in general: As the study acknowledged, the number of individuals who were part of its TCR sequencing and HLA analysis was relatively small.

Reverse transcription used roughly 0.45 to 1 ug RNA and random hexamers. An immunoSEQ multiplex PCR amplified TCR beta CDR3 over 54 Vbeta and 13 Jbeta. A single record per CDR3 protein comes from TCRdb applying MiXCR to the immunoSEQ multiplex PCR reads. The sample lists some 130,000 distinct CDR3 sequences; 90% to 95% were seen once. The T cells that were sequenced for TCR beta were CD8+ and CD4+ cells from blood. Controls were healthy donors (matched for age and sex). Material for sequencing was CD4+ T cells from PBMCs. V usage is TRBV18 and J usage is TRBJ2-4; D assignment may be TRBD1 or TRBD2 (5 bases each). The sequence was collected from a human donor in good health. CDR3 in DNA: TGTGCCAGCTCACCACCAGGGGAGAGAGCCAAAAACATTCAGTACTTC. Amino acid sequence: CASSPPGERAKNIQYF.